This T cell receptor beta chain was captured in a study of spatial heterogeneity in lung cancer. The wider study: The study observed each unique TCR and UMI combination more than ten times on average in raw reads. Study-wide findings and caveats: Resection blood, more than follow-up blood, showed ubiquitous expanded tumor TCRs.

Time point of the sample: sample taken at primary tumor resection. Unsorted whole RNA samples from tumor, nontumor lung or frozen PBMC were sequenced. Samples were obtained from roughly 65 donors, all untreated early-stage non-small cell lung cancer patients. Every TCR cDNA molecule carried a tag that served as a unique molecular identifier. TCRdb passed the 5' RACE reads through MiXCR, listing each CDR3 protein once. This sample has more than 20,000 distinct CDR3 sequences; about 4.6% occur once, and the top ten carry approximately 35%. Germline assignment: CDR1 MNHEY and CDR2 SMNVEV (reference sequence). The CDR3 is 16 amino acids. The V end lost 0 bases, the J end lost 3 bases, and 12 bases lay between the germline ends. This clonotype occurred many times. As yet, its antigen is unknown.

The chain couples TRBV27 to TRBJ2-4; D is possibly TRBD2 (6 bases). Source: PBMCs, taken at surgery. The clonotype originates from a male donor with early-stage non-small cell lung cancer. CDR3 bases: TGTGCCAGCAGTTTATCGAGTAGCGGCTACAAAAACATTCAGTACTTC. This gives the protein CASSLSSSGYKNIQYF.